This TCR beta chain stems from a study of blood T cell repertoires in COVID-19. Trimming shortened V by 4 bases and J by 5 bases, and 9 bases separated the two germline ends. The CDR3 length is 12 residues. CDR1 and CDR2 from the germline V gene are SQVTM and ANQGSEA. Per the authors' pipeline: Amplification of reference gene primers was used by the study to estimate nucleated cell counts. Libraries were prepared by immunoSEQ multiplex PCR; TCRdb keeps only in-frame clonotypes and omits some of them. V and J calls and clone size are given by that table; D and trimming were obtained from the DNA. The sample shows about 230,000 clones, about 83% of them seen only once.

This clonotype was sampled from a man at least 80 years old with acute or convalescent COVID-19. The sample taken for sequencing was peripheral blood. This chain connects TRBV29-1 to TRBJ2-4; the D gene is possibly TRBD1 (5 bases). In DNA form, the CDR3 reads TGCAGCGTTGGACAGTTGGAAAACATTCAGTACTTC. Its protein product is CSVGQLENIQYF.